A single sample is the source of the 11 T cell receptor beta chains below, sequenced in a study of human T cells and chemical hapten exposure. Using its own MiXCR run on the RACE reads, TCRdb lists one record per CDR3 protein. The sample yields around 75,000 distinct CDR3 sequences, 10% seen once. As to time point: patch test 2, 6 weeks after DPC sensitization. Treatment noted: therapeutic diphenylcyclopropenone sensitization with weekly scalp DPC. The material sequenced was whole blood, taken in connection with sensitization to the hapten diphenylcyclopropenone (DPC). These TCRs come from a woman aged 50 to 60 with alopecia areata. Some clones in this sample may be carry-over from other donors' samples.

This clonotype was detected ten times or more. The chain recombines TRBV18 with TRBJ1-1, with D possibly being TRBD1 (5 bases). Deletions cut 3 bases from V and 1 base from J, with 9 bases between. The CDR3 covers 14 residues. In germline, CDR1 is KGHSH, CDR2 LQKENI. CDR3 in amino acids: CASSPDISNTEAFF. CDR3 in DNA: TGTGCCAGCTCACCGGACATCTCGAACACTGAAGCTTTCTTT.

The chain carries TRBV7-8 and TRBJ2-7; 9 nucleotides align to TRBD1. The V gene's germline CDR1 is SGHVS and CDR2 FQNEAQ. This CDR3 has 16 residues. V lost 5 bases, J lost 3 bases, and 11 bases stayed unmatched. The CDR3: CASSQEAGQGYYEQYF. CDR3 bases: TGTGCCAGCAGCCAGGAGGCGGGACAGGGCTACTACGAGCAGTACTTC.

This chain links TRBV20-1 with TRBJ1-5, with 9 bases matching TRBD1. The CDR3 is made up of 14 amino acids. V trimming: 5 bases; J trimming: 5 bases; junction bases outside the gene matches: 7. Germline assignment: CDR1 DFQATT and CDR2 SNEGSKA (reference sequence). The CDR3 DNA reads as TGCAGTGCTCTTACAGGGGGCATAGATCAGCCCCAGCATTTT. This codes for CSALTGGIDQPQHF.

This clonotype was seen ten or more times. The chain joins TRBV6-5 to TRBJ1-1; D gene unclear. CDR1 MNHEY and CDR2 SVGAGI come from the germline V gene. V was shortened by 5 bases and J by 4 bases, with 14 bases between the two germline ends. The CDR3 contains 14 residues. The CDR3 DNA is TGTGCCAGCAGTCCACTTCTCACTTCCACTGAAGCTTTCTTT. Protein: CASSPLLTSTEAFF.

There are many counts of this clonotype. The chain is built from TRBV15 and TRBJ2-1; 9 nucleotides match TRBD1. V gave up 0 bases and J gave up 6 bases; unmatched junction bases: 6. Germline CDR1 and CDR2: LNHNV and YYDKDF (reference sequence). This CDR3 has 16 residues. CDR3: CATSRDRGQGPNEQFF. For the CDR3, the DNA is TGTGCCACCAGCAGAGATCGGGGACAGGGCCCCAATGAGCAGTTCTTC.

This clonotype was recorded at least ten times. The chain uses TRBV5-1 and TRBJ2-3; D is unresolved. Germline CDR1 and CDR2: SGHRS and YFSETQ. Trimming stripped 1 base from V and 2 bases from J, with 11 bases between. CDR3 size: 15 residues. The CDR3: CASSLIDRLTDTQYF. DNA of the CDR3: TGCGCCAGCAGCTTGATAGACCGACTCACAGATACGCAGTATTTT.

V usage is TRBV29-1 and J usage is TRBJ2-3; D is possibly TRBD2 (5 bases). Per germline, CDR1 SQVTM and CDR2 ANQGSEA. CDR3 length equals 13 residues. The V and J ends lost 8 bases and 4 bases respectively, with 16 bases between them. CDR3 residues: CSYLSLASDTQYF. Here the CDR3 DNA reads TGCAGCTACCTAAGTCTAGCATCAGATACGCAGTATTTT.

This clonotype was seen repeatedly, ten times or more. The rearrangement links TRBV19 to TRBJ1-5, with TRBD1 matching over 7 bases. Germline CDR1 reads LNHDA; CDR2 reads SQIVND (reference sequence). This CDR3 comprises 15 residues. J was trimmed by 4 bases and V by 6 bases; bases with no gene match: 9. CDR3 protein: CASRETGTPNQPQHF. CDR3 coding DNA: TGTGCCAGTAGAGAGACAGGGACACCTAATCAGCCCCAGCATTTT. Full variable domain (missing parts from reference TRBV19 and TRBJ1-5): DGGITQSPKYLFRKEGQNVTLSCEQNLNHDAMYWYRQDPGQGLRLIYYSQIVNDFQKGDIAEGYSVSREKKESFPLTVTSAQKNPTAFYLCASRETGTPNQPQHFGDGTRLSIL.

This clonotype has ten or more counts. This chain uses TRBV6-1 with TRBJ1-5; D not certain. V dropped 8 bases and J dropped 7 bases, with 18 bases sitting between them. Germline CDR1 MNHNS, CDR2 SASEGT. The CDR3 has 14 residues. The CDR3 DNA sequence: TGTGCCAGCGGGCCACCAACGGTAGAACAGCCCCAGCATTTT. Translated, it gives CASGPPTVEQPQHF.

This clonotype was counted ten times or more. The chain is built from TRBV18 and TRBJ1-1; 7 bases align to TRBD1. The length of the CDR3 is 15 residues. Germline CDR1 KGHSH, CDR2 LQKENI. With 5 bases clipped from V and 2 bases from J, the junction kept 8 bases outside the gene matches. The CDR3 region has the DNA TGTGCCAGCTCATCAGGACAGGCCTCTAACACTGAAGCTTTCTTT. This encodes CASSSGQASNTEAFF. The entire variable domain, with the rest obtained from reference TRBV18 and TRBJ1-1, is as follows: NAGVMQNPRHLVRRRGQEARLRCSPMKGHSHVYWYRQLPEEGLKFMVYLQKENIIDESGMPKERFSAEFPKEGPSILRIQQVVRGDSAAYFCASSSGQASNTEAFFGQGTRLTVV.

V is TRBV7-8 and J is TRBJ2-5; D possibly matches TRBD1 or TRBD2 (6 bases each). This CDR3 is 15 amino acids long. The V gene lost 5 bases and the J gene lost 5 bases, with 18 bases spanning the gap. In germline, CDR1 is SGHVS, CDR2 FQNEAQ. CDR3 amino acids: CASSPPLGGRETQYF. The CDR3, as DNA: TGTGCCAGCAGCCCCCCCCTGGGGGGCCGGGAGACCCAGTACTTC. Using reference TRBV7-8 and TRBJ2-5 for the parts outside the CDR3, the full variable domain is GAGVSQSPRYKVAKRGQDVALRCDPISGHVSLFWYQQALGQGPEFLTYFQNEAQLDKSGLPSDRFFAERPEGSVSTLKIQRTQQEDSAVYLCASSPPLGGRETQYFGPGTRLLVL.